This T cell receptor (beta chain) was sequenced in a study of T cells in Graves' hyperthyroidism and ophthalmopathy. The CDR3 regions of TCR beta were amplified from RNA transcripts. With the HTBI primer set, the TCR CDR3 went through a first round of RT-PCR. TCRdb called the multiplex PCR reads again in MiXCR, with one record for every CDR3 protein. The sample consists of about 400,000 distinct CDR3 sequences, roughly 15% of them appearing once. This clonotype was seen a few times. One end of the junction varies from germline; a read error may be responsible. The TCR comes from a woman aged 18-29 years with Graves' hyperthyroidism. Sequences were obtained from blood.

The CDR3 is CASSLDGRLDTEALF. The CDR3 bases are TGTGCCAGCAGCTTAGACGGACGTCTGGACACTGAAGCTCTCTTT. The rearrangement joins TRBV7-2 to TRBJ1-1; tentatively, D is TRBD1 (5 bases). The CDR3 sequence is 15 residues long. Germline-derived CDR1 and CDR2 are SGHTA and FQGNSA.